This T cell receptor beta chain was observed in a study of shared T cell receptors in the human thymus. The data were produced by immunoSEQ multiplex PCR, yet TCRdb's version contains in-frame clones alone and is incomplete. Among 500,000 to 750,000 clones listed, approximately 90% were seen once. Only a few counts were recorded for this clone. The sample was also linked to a second study, of human thymus T cells.

The sequence was obtained from a boy younger than two with a congenital heart defect. Sequenced: thymocytes.

This CDR3 reads CASSSGGEQYF. DNA of the CDR3: TGTGCCAGCAGTTCCGGGGGGGAGCAGTACTTC. The chain is built from TRBV6-5 and TRBJ2-7; 7 bases map to TRBD2. The CDR3 is 11 amino acids. V shed 4 bases and J 7 bases; nucleotides not matched to a gene: 1. The germline CDR1 and CDR2 sequences are MNHEY and SVGAGI.